The rows below give T cell receptor beta chains drawn from one sample of a study of T cell changes during pregnancy in multiple sclerosis. Libraries were prepared by immunoSEQ multiplex PCR; TCRdb keeps only in-frame clonotypes and omits some of them. The sample lists some 64,000 clones; 90% were seen once. This material consisted of peripheral blood, taken in the second trimester of pregnancy. The receptors shown here come from a female donor in good health, enrolled as a control in a pregnancy study. The CDR3 runs from the conserved cysteine through the conserved F or W. A D gene is named only where the DNA matches it firmly. The size entry is marked missing in some rows and otherwise reads once, few, many or a size class.

v_gene	len	d_gene	j_gene	abundance	CDR3aa	CDR3nt
TRBV14	17	TRBD2	TRBJ2-2	.	CASSTLAGATNTGELFF	TGTGCCAGCAGCACACTAGCGGGAGCGACGAACACCGGGGAGCTGTTTTTT
TRBV25-1	11	.	TRBJ1-1	.	CASAWDIEAFF	TGTGCCAGCGCCTGGGACATAGAAGCTTTCTTT
TRBV4-2	17	.	TRBJ2-6	.	CASSQGDTSSGANVLTF	TGTGCCAGCAGCCAGGGGGACACCAGCTCTGGGGCCAACGTCCTGACTTTC
TRBV19	14	.	TRBJ1-2	.	CASSVMGGDYGYTF	TGTGCCAGTAGTGTAATGGGGGGGGACTATGGCTACACCTTC
TRBV4-1	16	TRBD1	TRBJ2-7	.	CASSQTRTGRPYEQYF	TGCGCCAGCAGCCAAACCCGGACAGGCCGTCCCTACGAGCAGTACTTC
TRBV13	13	.	TRBJ1-2	.	CASSLRGFSGYTF	TGTGCCAGCAGCTTAAGGGGTTTCTCTGGCTACACCTTC
TRBV5-1	14	.	TRBJ1-4	once	CASSLNGEGRKLFF	TGCGCCAGCAGCTTGAACGGGGAGGGGAGAAAACTGTTTTTT
TRBV4-1	16	.	TRBJ1-3	once	CASSQEGGGSGNTIYF	TGCGCCAGCAGCCAAGAGGGCGGGGGCTCTGGAAACACCATATATTTT
TRBV6-1	15	TRBD1	TRBJ2-7	.	CASSMDRGVSYEQYF	TGTGCCAGCAGTATGGACAGGGGGGTCTCCTACGAGCAGTACTTC
TRBV7-6	15	TRBD1	TRBJ1-2	.	CASSQISGQMGGYTF	TGTGCCAGCAGCCAGATTTCGGGACAGATGGGGGGCTACACCTTC
TRBV11-2	14	.	TRBJ2-5	.	CASSPRGPEETQYF	TGTGCCAGCAGCCCAAGGGGCCCAGAAGAGACCCAGTACTTC
TRBV6-5	11	.	TRBJ1-1	few	CATLLGTEAFF	TGTGCCACTCTACTAGGCACTGAAGCTTTCTTT
TRBV6-1	15	TRBD1	TRBJ2-3	.	CASSSRQGQADTQYF	TGTGCCAGCAGTAGCCGACAGGGGCAGGCAGATACGCAGTATTTT
TRBV28	18	TRBD2	TRBJ2-7	once	CASRQTKTSGRASYEQYF	TGTGCCAGCAGACAAACGAAGACTAGCGGGAGAGCTTCCTACGAGCAGTACTTC
TRBV27	15	TRBD2	TRBJ2-1	once	CASSLAGGDYNEQFF	TGTGCCAGCAGTTTAGCCGGGGGGGATTACAATGAGCAGTTCTTC
TRBV7-2	14	.	TRBJ2-7	.	CASSLVQGPYEQYF	TGTGCCAGCAGCTTAGTCCAGGGCCCCTACGAGCAGTACTTC
TRBV2	13	.	TRBJ2-1	once	CASSDLTRNEQFF	TGTGCCAGCAGTGATTTGACTAGGAATGAGCAGTTCTTC
TRBV7-3	18	TRBD2	TRBJ2-1	.	CASSLIVLAGGRYNEQFF	TGTGCCAGCAGCTTAATCGTCTTAGCGGGGGGCAGGTACAATGAGCAGTTCTTC
TRBV18	16	TRBD2	TRBJ2-7	.	CASSPPTSGGSYEQYF	TGTGCCAGCTCACCACCTACTAGCGGGGGTTCCTACGAGCAGTACTTC
TRBV19	15	TRBD1	TRBJ1-3	.	CASSLDRSSGNTIYF	TGTGCCAGTAGCCTGGACAGGTCCTCTGGAAACACCATATATTTT
TRBV11-2	13	.	TRBJ2-2	.	CASKGGVTGELFF	TGTGCCAGCAAAGGGGGTGTCACCGGGGAGCTGTTTTTT
TRBV9	17	.	TRBJ2-6	once	CASSVAGAASGANVLTF	TGTGCCAGCAGCGTAGCTGGGGCAGCGTCTGGGGCCAACGTCCTGACTTTC
TRBV4-1	18	.	TRBJ1-4	.	CASSPWGRVAATNEKLFF	TGCGCCAGCAGCCCCTGGGGACGGGTAGCGGCAACTAATGAAAAACTGTTTTTT
TRBV29-1	12	.	TRBJ1-1	.	CSVTHTNTEAFF	TGCAGCGTAACACATACGAACACTGAAGCTTTCTTT
TRBV7-9	16	TRBD2	TRBJ2-5	.	CASSAGLAGGKETQYF	TGTGCCAGCAGCGCGGGACTAGCGGGGGGAAAAGAGACCCAGTACTTC
TRBV19	15	.	TRBJ2-7	.	CASRPGGSVKNEQYF	TGTGCCAGTAGACCAGGGGGGTCCGTGAAGAACGAGCAGTACTTC
TRBV5-4	15	.	TRBJ1-1	.	CASSPRGSRNTEAFF	TGTGCCAGCAGCCCCCGTGGCAGTCGGAACACTGAAGCTTTCTTT
TRBV7-3	14	.	TRBJ1-1	.	CATCVGECKTEAFF	TGTGCCACCTGCGTAGGAGAGTGTAAAACTGAAGCTTTCTTT